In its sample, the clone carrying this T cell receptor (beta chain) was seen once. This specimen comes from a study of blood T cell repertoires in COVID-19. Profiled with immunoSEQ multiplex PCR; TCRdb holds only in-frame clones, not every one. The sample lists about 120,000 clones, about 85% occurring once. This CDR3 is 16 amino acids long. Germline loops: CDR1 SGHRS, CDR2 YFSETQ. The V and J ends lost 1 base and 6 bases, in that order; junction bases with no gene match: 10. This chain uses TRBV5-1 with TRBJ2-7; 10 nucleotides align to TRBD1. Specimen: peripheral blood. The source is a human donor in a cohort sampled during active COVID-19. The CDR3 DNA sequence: TGCGCCAGCAGCTTGCCCGGGACAGGGGCTTCGGGCGAGCAGTACTTC. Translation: CASSLPGTGASGEQYF.